What follows are 5 T cell receptor beta chains derived from one specimen sequenced in a study of blood T cell repertoires in COVID-19. Produced via immunoSEQ multiplex PCR; TCRdb's table is partial and in-frame only. The sample lists about 150,000 clones; 91% were seen once. The specimen sequenced was peripheral blood. These TCRs come from a man over 45 with acute or convalescent COVID-19.

This clone was recorded only once. The chain has TRBV14 and TRBJ2-5; D might be TRBD2 (6 bases). V lost 1 base, J lost 5 bases, and 20 bases lay in between. The CDR3 has 17 residues. Germline CDR1 reads SGHDN; CDR2 reads FVKESK. The CDR3 nucleotides read TGTGCCAGCAGCCAAGTAGGGCACGGACTAATCCGGGAGACCCAGTACTTC. It translates to CASSQVGHGLIRETQYF.

V usage is TRBV11-2 and J usage is TRBJ1-1, with D maybe TRBD1 (6 bases). This CDR3 is built from 14 residues. Germline CDR1 SGHAT, CDR2 FQNNGV. V lost 5 bases and J 2 bases, leaving 12 bases between the germline ends. Written as DNA, the CDR3 is TGTGCCAGCAGCATCGGACAGCGCAACACTGAAGCTTTCTTT. It translates to CASSIGQRNTEAFF.

This chain links TRBV4-2 with TRBJ2-7; 7 bases are a match to TRBD1. The V gene's germline CDR1 is LGHNA and CDR2 YNFKEQ. CDR3 length: 15 amino acids. V lost 1 base, J lost 1 base, and 4 bases stayed unmatched. The CDR3 DNA reads TGTGCCAGCAGCCAAGGACAGGGACAATCCTACGAGCAGTACTTC. As protein: CASSQGQGQSYEQYF.

V usage is TRBV7-8 and J usage is TRBJ1-6; D remains unclear. The CDR3 covers 15 residues. The germline gives CDR1 SGHVS, CDR2 FQNEAQ. V lost 6 bases to trimming and J lost 9 bases, with 18 bases between them. The CDR3 spells CASRKEGYGPSPLHF. CDR3 coding DNA: TGTGCCAGCAGAAAGGAGGGATATGGGCCTTCACCCCTCCACTTT.

CDR3 in amino acids: CASIDFRVDNQPQHF. DNA of the CDR3: TGTGCCAGCATCGATTTCAGGGTAGACAATCAGCCCCAGCATTTT. This chain connects TRBV6-5 to TRBJ1-5; D may be TRBD1 (5 bases). The CDR3 runs to 15 residues. Germline CDR1 reads MNHEY; CDR2 reads SVGAGI. Trimming removed 7 bases from V and 3 bases from J, with 16 bases in between.